This record looks at one T cell receptor beta chain sequence and its context. This clonotype turned up a few times. Its antigen is unknown. Per-nucleotide qualities are absent, and no much larger clonotype sits a single base away. This sample is part of a study of identical twins (dated by TCRdb to 2016 to 2018). Turning to the overall study: The study deep-sequenced TCR alpha and beta repertoires from monozygotic twins, unrelated adults of various ages and cord blood to test whether fetal clonotypes persist. To rule out contamination, replicate twin experiments were performed at different times with different library preparation protocols.

Every donor was a healthy Caucasian. Three pairs of female monozygotic twins, all aged roughly 18 to 29 years, were included in the twin cohort. Peripheral blood mononuclear cells were used as the source from which RNA for TCR libraries was isolated. The research as a whole found: Excess twin sharing in beta out-of-frame sequences was weaker because fewer shared sequences lowered the signal-to-noise ratio. Conclusions relied on cross-sectional statistical analysis, since the same donors could not be followed over many years. Out-of-frame TCR alpha sequences shared between twins showed an excess of low generation-probability sequences compared with coincidental sharing between unrelated individuals. Zero-insertion analyses could be partly confounded by invariant T cells such as MAIT and iNKT, though diverse VJ usage argued against such confounding for most clonotypes. In monozygotic twins, out-of-frame TCR alpha sharing was systematically underestimated by recombination models, although the models agreed with sharing between unrelated individuals. Fewer insertions were carried by abundant cord blood beta clonotypes; a weaker similar trend was observed in young adult naive repertoires, while no such trend was observed in memory repertoires.

Receptors were amplified or captured by 5' RACE. The instrument given in TCRdb is Illumina HiSeq 2000. A universal primer binding site was introduced by template switching, and a unique molecular identifier was present in the final cDNA, enabling accurate counting of TCR cDNA molecules. Specific primers in the conserved constant-segment region were used to synthesize first-strand cDNA for TCR alpha and beta chains. Each cDNA library was double barcoded, with a SMART-Mk sample barcode plus Illumina barcodes, to control for contamination. TruSeq adapter sequences and Illumina sample barcodes were added in two successive PCR steps. Sequencing of the TCR alpha and beta cDNA libraries was done on the Illumina HiSeq platform using custom primers. The authors' analysis ran thus. MiGEC processed the raw reads to extract unique molecular identifiers, while MiXCR was used to determine the CDR3 positions. Recombination models were inferred per individual with the repgenHMM and IGoR tools using an EM algorithm. Shared clonotypes were analyzed with the tcR package in R, and sharing was normalized by the product of cloneset sizes. Out-of-frame nonproductive sequences were analyzed to study raw recombination free of thymic and clonal selection effects. The public sequencing data were trimmed at Q25 with fastp and processed into clonotypes with MiXCR by TCRdb, which kept only in-frame beta chains. Each entry merges the rows of one CDR3 protein and shows their most common DNA and genes. It is TCRdb's table, rather than the study itself, that gives the V and J calls and clone size. In this sample the table shows 700,000 to 950,000 distinct CDR3 sequences, roughly an eighth of which occur a single time. Jointly, the top ten make up around 1.6% of the sample.

The germline V gene yields MNHNS for CDR1 and SASEGT for CDR2. Spanning cysteine to phenylalanine, the CDR3 consists of 14 amino acids. Only the CDR3 part of the read is kept: 42 bases, read in frame from the first base. V is cut back by 8 bases and J by 0 bases, with 3 bases in the junction unmatched. This same sample was also part of a study on yellow fever vaccine responses in identical twins. Per the second study: According to the authors, in identical twins the way T cells responded to vaccination appeared partly convergent and partly personalized. Focusing on identical twins, the study followed the T cell clones that responded to the vaccine, and did so with precision.

The sample consisted of PBMCs. This TCR was recovered from a woman between 18 and 30 years old in good health. The V and J segments used are TRBV6-1 and TRBJ2-2, with 7 junctional bases fitting TRBD1. The bases read TGTGCCAGCGGAACAGGGGCGAACACCGGGGAGCTGTTTTTT. It is translated as CASGTGANTGELFF.